The source of this T cell receptor (beta chain) is a study of shared clonotypes between healthy human individuals. The table came from immunoSEQ multiplex PCR; TCRdb's copy has only in-frame clones and leaves some out. The table shows under 1,100,000 clones, with about 74% occurring only once. Sequencing used memory CD4+ T cells sorted from blood. Documented subset: CD45RA-negative fraction. The sequence came from a man aged 18 to 30 in good health.

Written as DNA, the CDR3 is TGTGCCAGCAGCCTCGGGACTAGCGGGGCTAATACGCAGTATTTT. Translated: CASSLGTSGANTQYF. This chain connects TRBV7-9 to TRBJ2-3; 13 bases line up with TRBD2. The CDR3 is 15 amino acids. Germline values: CDR1 SEHNR, CDR2 FQNEAQ (reference sequence). V was pared by 5 bases and J by 7 bases, with 6 bases of the junction left unmatched. The full variable domain, in which reference TRBV7-9 and TRBJ2-3 provide the parts outside the CDR3, is DTGVSQNPRHKITKRGQNVTFRCDPISEHNRLYWYRQTLGQGPEFLTYFQNEAQLEKSRLLSDRFSAERPKGSFSTLEIQRTEQGDSAMYLCASSLGTSGANTQYFGPGTRLTVL.